The sequence of this T cell receptor (beta chain) was determined in a study of OX40 agonist ivuxolimab in advanced cancers. Looking at the study overall: Patients were 82.7% male with ages roughly 23 to 85, mean around 58. Study-wide points: Dose levels from 0.1 to 3.0 mg/kg saw CD4+ and CD8+ blood T cells expand clonally by week 6.

This CDR3 contains 16 residues. Germline V gene data show CDR1 as SGDLS and CDR2 as YYNGEE. With V trimmed by 4 bases and J by 2 bases, 9 bases remained unmatched. Peripheral blood came from all dose cohorts at three timepoints. As for this clone: Its target is not known.

TCRdb's table, derived via immunoSEQ multiplex PCR, lists solely in-frame clones and lacks some. The repertoire consists of 50,000 to 65,000 clones, with roughly 80% occurring once and the leading ten covering approximately 2.4%. The chain links TRBV9 to TRBJ2-5; 9 nucleotides agree with TRBD2. The sequence was obtained from an adult with an advanced solid tumor such as melanoma, head and neck, liver or kidney cancer. The source was CD4+ or CD8+ T cells sorted from blood, collected in a trial of the OX40 agonist ivuxolimab. The CDR3 protein is CASSPLAGGVQETQYF. Here the CDR3 DNA reads TGTGCCAGCAGCCCACTTGCGGGGGGGGTTCAAGAGACCCAGTACTTC.